The 29 T cell receptor beta chains in this list originate from one sample, sequenced in a study of blood T cells in healthy people across ages. Alongside a J-beta primer mix, a sample-barcoded 5' primer served in a second PCR lasting 7 to 11 cycles. One entry per CDR3 protein, called by TCRdb with MiXCR from the 5' RACE reads. The sample consists of 1,300,000 or so distinct CDR3 sequences, approximately 59% of them appearing once. Sequenced sample: blood. All receptors derive from a man aged 18 to 29 in good health.

The chain links TRBV5-5 to TRBJ2-2, with D perhaps given as TRBD1 or TRBD2 (5 bases each). The CDR3 has 17 residues. The V gene lost 0 bases and the J gene lost 6 bases, with 18 bases spanning the gap. CDR1 is SGHKS, CDR2 YYEKEE, per germline (reference sequence). In DNA form, the CDR3 reads TGTGCCAGCAGCTTGGATCCCCGAGGGGTTGGTGCCGGGGAGCTGTTTTTT. It translates to CASSLDPRGVGAGELFF.

The DNA of the CDR3 is TGTGCCAGTAGGGACAGGTCTGATGAAAAACTGTTTTTT. It encodes CASRDRSDEKLFF. The V and J genes are TRBV6-5 and TRBJ1-4; TRBD1 agrees at 8 bases. The J segment lost 6 bases and the V segment lost 9 bases, leaving 6 bases of the junction unmatched. This CDR3 has 13 residues. In germline, CDR1 is MNHEY, CDR2 SVGAGI.

The chain carries TRBV10-2 and TRBJ1-6, with D unclear. Trimming pared 6 bases from V and 6 bases from J, leaving 9 bases between. Germline V gene sequence: CDR1 WSHSY, CDR2 SAAADI. There are 13 residues in the CDR3. Written as DNA, the CDR3 is TGCGCCAGCAGGCCAGGCCTTAATTCACCCCTCCACTTT. Protein: CASRPGLNSPLHF.

Worth noting for this clonotype: A read error may produce the germline difference seen at one junction end. The V and J genes are TRBV4-1 and TRBJ2-7, with 8 bases lining up with TRBD2. The CDR3 totals 15 residues. Per the germline V gene, CDR1 is MGHRA and CDR2 is YSYEKL. The CDR3 DNA follows: TGCGTCAGCAGCCAAGTCCCGGGGGGGACTTGGGAGCAGTACTTC. Its translation is CVSSQVPGGTWEQYF.

This clonotype appeared a few times. The chain has TRBV29-1 and TRBJ2-1, with D possibly matching TRBD1 (6 bases). The germline gives CDR1 SQVTM, CDR2 ANQGSEA. V gave up 2 bases and J gave up 7 bases, with 15 bases separating them. The CDR3 runs 14 residues. The CDR3 loop is CSVEQGSGLNEQFF. The DNA of the CDR3 is TGCAGCGTTGAACAGGGGTCCGGGTTAAATGAGCAGTTCTTC.

The CDR3 sequence: CAWTSWDREYGYTF. The DNA of the CDR3 is TGTGCCTGGACCTCCTGGGACAGGGAATATGGCTACACCTTC. The chain has TRBV30 and TRBJ1-2, with TRBD1 matching over 9 bases. Trimming at V came to 4 bases and at J to 5 bases, leaving 8 bases not matched to a gene. Germline lookup yields CDR1 GTSNPN and CDR2 SVGIG (reference sequence). The CDR3 is made up of 14 amino acids. The full variable domain, with the rest looked up from reference TRBV30 and TRBJ1-2, is SQTIHQWPATLVQPVGSPLSLECTVEGTSNPNLYWYRQAAGRGLQLLFYSVGIGQISSEVPQNLSASRPQDRQFILSSKKLLLSDSGFYLCAWTSWDREYGYTFGSGTRLTVV.

This chain uses TRBV6-5 with TRBJ2-4, with D possibly being TRBD1 or TRBD2 (5 bases each). Germline V CDR1 and CDR2: MNHEY, SVGAGI. V was shortened by 7 bases and J by 13 bases, with 23 bases between the two germline ends. The CDR3 has 14 residues. CDR3 sequence (DNA): TGTGCCAGCACTGAGACGGGGCCCATCAGGGAGCAGTACTTC. Its protein is CASTETGPIREQYF.

J is TRBJ1-2 and V is TRBV4-1; D remains ambiguous. There are 15 residues in the CDR3. CDR1 MGHRA and CDR2 YSYEKL come from the germline V gene. Deletions cut 2 bases from V and 6 bases from J, with 16 bases between. In DNA, the CDR3 is TGCGCCAGCAGCCAACCGATATGGGAGGCGAATGGCTACACCTTC. This gives the protein CASSQPIWEANGYTF.

The chain has TRBV7-6 and TRBJ2-6; D tentatively fits TRBD1 or TRBD2 (5 bases each). CDR1 is SGHVS and CDR2 is FNYEAQ in the germline V gene. Trimming removed 4 bases at V and 2 bases at J, with 15 bases between. The CDR3 has 17 residues. In DNA, the CDR3 is TGTGCCAGCAGCTATCCCCCCCGGGGCCCTGGGGCCAACGTCCTGACTTTC. Amino acid sequence: CASSYPPRGPGANVLTF.

The chain is built from TRBV7-2 and TRBJ2-5, with D possibly being TRBD2 (5 bases). TRBJ2-7 explains the end of the DNA better; the J call may be wrong. The CDR3 covers 17 residues. Per the germline V gene, CDR1 is SGHTA and CDR2 is FQGNSA. CDR3 amino acids: CASSLAPPLGRACEQYF. The CDR3 DNA sequence: TGTGCCAGCAGCTTAGCGCCTCCTTTAGGGAGAGCCTGCGAGCAGTACTTC.

This clonotype was seen a handful of times. The genes are TRBV20-1 and TRBJ1-4; tentative D call: TRBD1 (5 bases). The CDR3 runs 14 residues. CDR1 and CDR2 (germline): DFQATT, SNEGSKA (reference sequence). V was trimmed by 5 bases and J by 8 bases, leaving 18 bases between them. CDR3: CSASSRMRDEKLFF. In DNA, the CDR3 is TGCAGTGCTTCCAGCAGGATGCGGGACGAAAAACTGTTTTTT.

A single count supports this clonotype. One junction end does not reproduce the germline sequence, and a read error may be involved. The chain joins TRBV28 to TRBJ2-3; 15 nucleotides line up with TRBD2. CDR1 MDHEN and CDR2 SYDVKM come from the germline V gene. The CDR3 is 21 residues long. The CDR3 region has the DNA TGTGTCAGCAGTCACCCGGGGCAGGGAGGGACTAGCGGGGGGTTCACAGATACGCAGTATTTT. Its protein product is CVSSHPGQGGTSGGFTDTQYF.

CDR3 loop: CASSQELYLSGQGDYGYTF. As DNA, the CDR3 is TGTGCCAGCAGCCAAGAACTCTACCTCTCTGGGCAGGGAGATTATGGCTACACCTTC. This chain uses TRBV4-2 with TRBJ1-2; D possibly corresponds to TRBD1 (5 bases). The CDR3 is made up of 19 amino acids. Per the germline V gene, CDR1 is LGHNA and CDR2 is YNFKEQ. Between the trimmed V and J ends, which lost 0 bases and 5 bases, there was a span of 25 bases.

The rearrangement joins TRBV11-2 to TRBJ2-7; D may match TRBD1 or TRBD2 (5 bases each). The CDR3 consists of 17 residues. The germline V and J ends were trimmed by 0 bases and 0 bases, with 15 bases remaining between them. CDR1 is SGHAT and CDR2 is FQNNGV in the germline V gene. CDR3 region: CASSLDGAGSFSYEQYF. CDR3 nucleotides: TGTGCCAGCAGCTTAGATGGGGCAGGGAGTTTCTCCTACGAGCAGTACTTC.

The chain joins TRBV4-1 to TRBJ1-2, with 9 bases lining up with TRBD1. This CDR3 spans 16 amino acids. Germline lookup yields CDR1 MGHRA and CDR2 YSYEKL. The trim removed 1 base at V and 5 bases at J, leaving 8 bases unmatched. The CDR3 nucleotides are TGCGCCAGCAGCCAAGTAGGGGGACAGGGAACATATGGCTACACCTTC. Encoded protein: CASSQVGGQGTYGYTF.

This clonotype turned up a few times. The genes are TRBV4-1 and TRBJ2-5; TRBD1 or TRBD2 may be the D gene (5 bases each). The V gene lost 0 bases and the J gene lost 4 bases, with 12 bases spanning the gap. This CDR3 comprises 15 residues. Germline loops: CDR1 MGHRA, CDR2 YSYEKL. CDR3 coding DNA: TGCGCCAGCAGCCAAGATTCGGCAGGGAGAGAGACCCAGTACTTC. Encoded protein: CASSQDSAGRETQYF.

The chain's CDR3 is CASSSRTGDTQYF. The CDR3 region has the DNA TGTGCCAGCAGCTCTAGGACAGGGGATACGCAGTATTTT. The chain joins TRBV13 to TRBJ2-3; 8 bases line up with TRBD1. Germline-derived CDR1 and CDR2 are PRHDT and FYEKMQ (reference sequence). Trimming removed 4 bases from V and 6 bases from J; junction bases left unmatched: 3. This CDR3 spans 13 amino acids.

This clonotype has only a few counts. The chain employs TRBV29-1 and TRBJ2-3; D is possibly TRBD2 (5 bases). V lost 0 bases to trimming and J lost 3 bases, with 16 bases between them. This CDR3 has 16 amino acids. Germline V gives CDR1 SQVTM, CDR2 ANQGSEA. CDR3 loop: CSVEDQVGVGTDTQYF. In nucleotides, the CDR3 is TGCAGCGTTGAAGATCAGGTCGGGGTGGGTACAGATACGCAGTATTTT.

The rearrangement links TRBV12-3 or TRBV12-4 to TRBJ2-3; 8 bases align to TRBD2. V lost 5 bases, J lost 6 bases, and 10 bases stayed unmatched. CDR3 size: 15 residues. CDR3 nucleotide sequence: TGTGCCAGCAGTCCCGGGACTAGGGGTTCTGATACGCAGTATTTT. Encoded protein: CASSPGTRGSDTQYF.

On this clonotype itself: The junction does not match germline at one end; this may be a read error. This chain links TRBV20-1 with TRBJ2-3; D not resolved. Germline CDR1 is DFQATT and CDR2 is SNEGSKA (reference sequence). CDR3 length: 12 amino acids. As DNA, the CDR3 is TGCATTGCTAGGTTGGGCACAGATACGCAGTATTTT. Its protein is CIARLGTDTQYF.

There are a few counts of this clonotype. V usage is TRBV3-1 and J usage is TRBJ1-1; 7 bases are a match to TRBD1. The CDR3 runs 13 residues. V shed 4 bases and J 6 bases; nucleotides not matched to a gene: 5. Germline V gene lookup returns CDR1 LGHDT and CDR2 YNNKEL (reference sequence). Here the CDR3 reads CASSLKTGSEAFF. CDR3 bases: TGTGCCAGCAGCCTGAAGACAGGGTCTGAAGCTTTCTTT.

This clonotype was seen only a few times. This chain uses TRBV28 with TRBJ2-1; a possible D gene is TRBD1 (5 bases). The V gene's germline CDR1 is MDHEN and CDR2 SYDVKM. The CDR3 is 16 amino acids. Trimming took 4 bases from V and 7 from J, leaving 20 bases between them. In DNA form, the CDR3 reads TGTGCCAGCAGTTACCCGTTAAGGGGCCCCTCTAATGAGCAGTTCTTC. Protein sequence: CASSYPLRGPSNEQFF. The variable domain in full, with the rest retrieved from reference TRBV28 and TRBJ2-1, is DVKVTQSSRYLVKRTGEKVFLECVQDMDHENMFWYRQDPGLGLRLIYFSYDVKMKEKGDIPEGYSVSREKKERFSLILESASTNQTSMYLCASSYPLRGPSNEQFFGPGTRLTVL.

The table lists this clonotype with a few counts. The chain recombines TRBV6-6 with TRBJ2-7; possibly TRBD1 for D (6 bases). The V end lost 5 bases, the J end lost 2 bases, and 16 bases lay between the germline ends. Germline V gene sequence: CDR1 MNHNY, CDR2 SVGAGI (reference sequence). This CDR3 contains 15 residues. The CDR3 sequence is CASSTGTPQTYEQYF. The CDR3 nucleotides are TGTGCCAGCAGTACGGGGACACCACAAACCTACGAGCAGTACTTC.

The chain carries TRBV6-2 or TRBV6-3 and TRBJ1-2, with TRBD1 matching over 10 bases. The CDR3 length is 16 residues. V was clipped by 8 bases and J by 7 bases; unmatched bases: 16. Germline V CDR1 and CDR2: MNHEY, SVGEGT. The CDR3: CASGTDYRDRGFGYTF. CDR3 DNA: TGTGCCAGCGGGACTGATTACCGGGACAGGGGATTTGGCTACACCTTC.

This clonotype has only a few counts. This chain joins TRBV29-1 and TRBJ2-1; D remains unclear. The CDR3 covers 12 residues. CDR1 is SQVTM, CDR2 ANQGSEA, per germline. The germline V and J ends were trimmed by 2 bases and 4 bases, with 6 bases remaining between them. CDR3 in DNA: TGCAGCGTTGAATGGCGGTACAATGAGCAGTTCTTC. As protein: CSVEWRYNEQFF.

This chain joins TRBV18 and TRBJ2-2, with D perhaps matching TRBD2 (5 bases). The CDR3 extends over 15 amino acids. Per germline, CDR1 KGHSH and CDR2 LQKENI. Trimming cost V 3 bases and J 4 bases, with 12 bases left between them. The CDR3 sequence is CASSPGVRATGELFF. In DNA form, the CDR3 reads TGTGCCAGCTCACCCGGAGTGAGGGCCACCGGGGAGCTGTTTTTT.

The V call is TRBV6-1, the J call TRBJ2-5, with 12 bases fitting TRBD2. The DNA end is more similar to TRBJ2-7, so the J call may be wrong. In germline, CDR1 is MNHNS, CDR2 SASEGT. The length of the CDR3 is 16 residues. The CDR3 DNA is TGTGCCAGTGGACTAGCGGGAACGGTTGCGTCCTACGAGCAGTACTTC. Its translation: CASGLAGTVASYEQYF.

This clonotype is a singleton in its sample. This rearrangement joins TRBV7-8 to TRBJ2-2; the D gene is possibly TRBD1 (5 bases). The length of the CDR3 is 15 residues. Trimming pared 8 bases from V and 6 bases from J, leaving 19 bases between. CDR1 and CDR2 (germline): SGHVS, FQNEAQ. This CDR3 is CASLPGAFLAGELFF. The CDR3 nucleotides read TGTGCCAGCCTCCCTGGGGCTTTCTTAGCCGGGGAGCTGTTTTTT.

This clonotype was observed at least ten times. The chain recombines TRBV20-1 with TRBJ2-1; the match to TRBD2 covers 8 bases. CDR3 length: 16 residues. CDR1 is DFQATT, CDR2 SNEGSKA, per germline (reference sequence). With V trimmed by 5 bases and J by 0 bases, 9 bases remained unmatched. The CDR3 loop reads CSAPGGGSFSYNEQFF. CDR3 nucleotides: TGCAGTGCTCCAGGCGGGGGGAGTTTCTCCTACAATGAGCAGTTCTTC.